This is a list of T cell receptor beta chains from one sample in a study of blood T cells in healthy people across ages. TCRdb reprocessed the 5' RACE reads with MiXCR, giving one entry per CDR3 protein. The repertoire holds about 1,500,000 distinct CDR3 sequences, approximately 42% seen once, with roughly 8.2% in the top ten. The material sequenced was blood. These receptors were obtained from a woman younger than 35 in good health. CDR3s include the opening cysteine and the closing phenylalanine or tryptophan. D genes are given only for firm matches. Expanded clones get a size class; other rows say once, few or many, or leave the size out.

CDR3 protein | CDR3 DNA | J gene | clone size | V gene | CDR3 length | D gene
CASSELAGASGAKNIQYF | TGTGCCAGCAGCGAACTAGCGGGAGCTAGTGGGGCCAAAAACATTCAGTACTTC | TRBJ2-4 | - | TRBV7-6 | 18 | TRBD2
CASSTRRFEQYF | TGTGCCAGCTCAACCAGACGTTTCGAGCAGTACTTC | TRBJ2-7 | - | TRBV18 | 12 | -
CASSPGTSEGETQYF | TGTGCCAGCTCACCTGGGACTAGCGAGGGAGAGACCCAGTACTTC | TRBJ2-5 | - | TRBV18 | 15 | TRBD2
CASSFTSGLNRRGTDTQYF | TGTGCCAGCAGCTTTACTAGCGGCCTGAACCGGCGGGGCACAGATACGCAGTATTTT | TRBJ2-3 | - | TRBV7-2 | 19 | TRBD2
CASRAGVYSYEQYF | TGTGCCAGCAGGGCGGGGGTCTACTCCTACGAGCAGTACTTC | TRBJ2-7 | few | TRBV27 | 14 | TRBD2
CAISESTSGHLSSYNEQFF | TGTGCCATCAGTGAGTCGACTAGCGGACATCTCAGCTCCTACAATGAGCAGTTCTTC | TRBJ2-1 | many | TRBV10-3 | 19 | TRBD2
CASSPRLSENTQYF | TGTGCCAGCAGCCCGCGGCTCTCTGAGAATACGCAGTATTTT | TRBJ2-3 | - | TRBV11-2 | 14 | -
CASSFILAASSYNEQYF | TGTGCCAGCAGCTTCATATTAGCTGCTAGCTCCTACAATGAGCAGTACTTC | TRBJ2-7 | - | TRBV5-6 | 17 | -
CASSFWEDRMNTEAFF | TGTGCCAGCAGCTTTTGGGAAGACAGGATGAACACTGAAGCTTTCTTT | TRBJ1-1 | - | TRBV28 | 16 | -
CASSGQGGSPLHF | TGTGCCAGCAGTGGGCAGGGCGGATCACCCCTCCACTTT | TRBJ1-6 | - | TRBV2 | 13 | -
CASSYSFDSYQETQYF | TGTGCCAGCAGTTACTCGTTCGACAGTTATCAAGAGACCCAGTACTTC | TRBJ2-5 | few | TRBV6-2/TRBV6-3 | 16 | -
CASSSQFPKWSNQPQHF | TGTGCCAGCAGCTCCCAATTCCCGAAATGGAGCAATCAGCCCCAGCATTTT | TRBJ1-5 | - | TRBV7-4 | 17 | -
CAYRRGPNTEAFF | TGTGCCTACCGACGCGGGCCGAACACTGAAGCTTTCTTT | TRBJ1-1 | - | TRBV30 | 13 | -
CASSRGHTSGANVLTF | TGTGCCAGCAGTCGGGGCCACACTTCTGGGGCCAACGTCCTGACTTTC | TRBJ2-6 | - | TRBV6-1 | 16 | -
CASSTRYQVGYNEQFF | TGTGCCAGCAGTACCCGCTACCAGGTAGGGTACAATGAGCAGTTCTTC | TRBJ2-1 | once | TRBV12-3/TRBV12-4 | 16 | -
CASSLQGFPTDTQYF | TGCGCCAGCAGCTTGCAGGGCTTCCCCACAGATACGCAGTATTTT | TRBJ2-3 | - | TRBV5-1 | 15 | -
CASSSSGPSSYNEQYF | TGCGCCAGCAGCTCTTCAGGGCCCAGCTCCTACAATGAGCAGTACTTC | TRBJ2-7 | - | TRBV5-1 | 16 | -